This T cell receptor (beta chain) was identified during a study of blood T cell repertoires in COVID-19. Study-wide context: Italy, Spain and the United States were the sources of the convalescent and acute COVID-19 samples. T cells, B-cell-depleted T cells, or PBMCs provided the cDNA or gDNA that served as material.

V lost 4 bases to trimming and J lost 2 bases; unmatched junction nucleotides: 8. The germline V gene has CDR1 MDHEN and CDR2 SYDVKM. The CDR3 covers 15 residues. Authors' processing steps: Reference gene primer amplification gave estimated nucleated cell counts. Clones were sequenced by immunoSEQ multiplex PCR, and TCRdb holds only the in-frame ones, with some missing. V and J calls and clone size come straight from that table; D and trimming were deduced from the DNA. The sample yields around 100,000 clones, 70% to 90% seen once. This clonotype originated in a woman in her sixties or seventies with acute or convalescent COVID-19. The sequencing sample was made of peripheral blood. V and J are TRBV28 and TRBJ2-7; 7 nucleotides agree with TRBD1. The CDR3 reads CASSYARTGAYEQYF. The CDR3 coding sequence is TGTGCCAGCAGTTATGCAAGGACAGGCGCCTACGAGCAGTACTTC.